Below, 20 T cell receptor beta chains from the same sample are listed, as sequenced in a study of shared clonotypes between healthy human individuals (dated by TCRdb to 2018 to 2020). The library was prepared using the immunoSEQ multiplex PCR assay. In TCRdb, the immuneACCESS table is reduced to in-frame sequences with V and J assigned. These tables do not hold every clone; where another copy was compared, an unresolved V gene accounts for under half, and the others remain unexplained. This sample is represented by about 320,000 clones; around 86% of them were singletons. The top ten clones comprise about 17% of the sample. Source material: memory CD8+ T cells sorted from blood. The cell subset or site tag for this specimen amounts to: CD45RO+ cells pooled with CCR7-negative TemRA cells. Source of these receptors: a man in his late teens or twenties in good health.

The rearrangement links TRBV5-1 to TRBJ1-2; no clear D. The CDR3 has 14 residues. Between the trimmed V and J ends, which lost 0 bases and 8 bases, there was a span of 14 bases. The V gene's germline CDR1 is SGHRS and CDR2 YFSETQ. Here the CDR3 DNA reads TGCGCCAGCAGCTTGGCCGGAGGCAATGGAGGCTACACCTTC. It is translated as CASSLAGGNGGYTF.

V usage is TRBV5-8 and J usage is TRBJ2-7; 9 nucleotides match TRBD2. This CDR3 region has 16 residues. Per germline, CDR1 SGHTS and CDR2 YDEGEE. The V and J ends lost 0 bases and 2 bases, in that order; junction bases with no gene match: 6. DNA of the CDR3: TGTGCCAGCAGCTTGGGTGTGCTAGCGGGGCCCTACGAGCAGTACTTC. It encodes CASSLGVLAGPYEQYF.

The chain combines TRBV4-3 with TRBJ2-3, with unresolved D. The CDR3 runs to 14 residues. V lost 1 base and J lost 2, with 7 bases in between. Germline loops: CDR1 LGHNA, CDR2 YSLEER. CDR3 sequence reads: CASSQAGYTDTQYF. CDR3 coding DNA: TGCGCCAGCAGCCAAGCGGGTTACACAGATACGCAGTATTTT.

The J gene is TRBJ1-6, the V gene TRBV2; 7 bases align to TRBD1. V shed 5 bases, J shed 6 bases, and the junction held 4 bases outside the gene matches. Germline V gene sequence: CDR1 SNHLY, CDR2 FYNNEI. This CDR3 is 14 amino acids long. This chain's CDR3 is CASSRTGFNSPLHF. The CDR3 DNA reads TGTGCCAGCAGTCGGACAGGCTTTAATTCACCCCTCCACTTT.

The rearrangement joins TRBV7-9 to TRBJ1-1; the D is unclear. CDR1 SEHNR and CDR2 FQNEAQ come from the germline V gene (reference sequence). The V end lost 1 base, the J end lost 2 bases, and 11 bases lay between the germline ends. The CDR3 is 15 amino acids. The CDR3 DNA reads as TGTGCCAGCAGCTTAGTGTGGGAAATAAACACTGAAGCTTTCTTT. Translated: CASSLVWEINTEAFF.

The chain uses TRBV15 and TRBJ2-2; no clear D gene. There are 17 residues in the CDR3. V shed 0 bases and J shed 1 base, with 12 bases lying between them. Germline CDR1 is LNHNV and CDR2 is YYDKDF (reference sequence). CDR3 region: CATSRDLWRVNTGELFF. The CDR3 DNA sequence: TGTGCCACCAGCAGAGATCTGTGGAGAGTGAACACCGGGGAGCTGTTTTTT.

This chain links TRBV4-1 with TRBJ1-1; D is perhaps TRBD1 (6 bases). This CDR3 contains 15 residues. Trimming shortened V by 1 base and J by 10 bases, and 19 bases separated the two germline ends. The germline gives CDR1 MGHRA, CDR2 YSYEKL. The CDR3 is CASSQGWGRVPGAFF. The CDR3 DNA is TGCGCCAGCAGCCAAGGTTGGGGGCGCGTTCCCGGAGCTTTCTTT.

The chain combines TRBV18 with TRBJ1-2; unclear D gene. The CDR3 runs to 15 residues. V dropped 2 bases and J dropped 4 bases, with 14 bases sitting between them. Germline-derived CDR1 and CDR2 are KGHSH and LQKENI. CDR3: CASSPVKQRSYGYTF. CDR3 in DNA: TGTGCCAGCTCACCAGTTAAGCAGAGGAGCTATGGCTACACCTTC.

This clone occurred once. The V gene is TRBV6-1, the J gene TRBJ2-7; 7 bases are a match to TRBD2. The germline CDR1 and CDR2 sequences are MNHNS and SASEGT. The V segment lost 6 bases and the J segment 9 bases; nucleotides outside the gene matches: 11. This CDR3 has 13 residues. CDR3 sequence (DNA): TGTGCCAGCAGGGGGCGGGAGAACGATCGGCAGTACTTC. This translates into CASRGRENDRQYF.

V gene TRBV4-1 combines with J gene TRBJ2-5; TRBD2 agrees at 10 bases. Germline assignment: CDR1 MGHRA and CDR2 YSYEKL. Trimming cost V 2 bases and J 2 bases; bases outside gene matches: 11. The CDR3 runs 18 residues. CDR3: CASSQPPGVAGGQETQYF. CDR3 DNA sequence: TGCGCCAGCAGCCAACCCCCCGGGGTAGCGGGAGGTCAAGAGACCCAGTACTTC.

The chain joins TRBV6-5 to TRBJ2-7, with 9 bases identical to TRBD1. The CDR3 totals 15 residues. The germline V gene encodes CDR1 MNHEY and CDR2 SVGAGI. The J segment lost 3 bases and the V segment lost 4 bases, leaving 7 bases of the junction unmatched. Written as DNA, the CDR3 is TGTGCCAGCAGTTTCTCCCACAGGGGGCTCTACGAGCAGTACTTC. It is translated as CASSFSHRGLYEQYF.

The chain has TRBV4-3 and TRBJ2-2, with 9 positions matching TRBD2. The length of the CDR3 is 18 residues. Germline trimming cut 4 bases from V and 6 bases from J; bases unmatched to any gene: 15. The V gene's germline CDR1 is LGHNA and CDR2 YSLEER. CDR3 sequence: CASSLSGGEGLASGELFF. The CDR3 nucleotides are TGCGCCAGCAGCCTTAGCGGGGGAGAGGGACTAGCTTCCGGGGAGCTGTTTTTT.

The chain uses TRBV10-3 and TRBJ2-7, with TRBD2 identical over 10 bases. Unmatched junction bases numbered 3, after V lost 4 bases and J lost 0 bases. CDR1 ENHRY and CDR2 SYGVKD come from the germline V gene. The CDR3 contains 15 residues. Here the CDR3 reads CAISVLAGISYEQYF. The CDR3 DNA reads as TGTGCCATCAGTGTACTAGCGGGAATCTCCTACGAGCAGTACTTC.

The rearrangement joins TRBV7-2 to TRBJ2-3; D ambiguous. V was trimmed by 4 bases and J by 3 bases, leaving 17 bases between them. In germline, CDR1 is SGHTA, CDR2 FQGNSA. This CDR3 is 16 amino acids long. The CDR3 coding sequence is TGTGCCAGCAGCTCGCAACGTACCACATGGACAGATACGCAGTATTTT. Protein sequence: CASSSQRTTWTDTQYF.

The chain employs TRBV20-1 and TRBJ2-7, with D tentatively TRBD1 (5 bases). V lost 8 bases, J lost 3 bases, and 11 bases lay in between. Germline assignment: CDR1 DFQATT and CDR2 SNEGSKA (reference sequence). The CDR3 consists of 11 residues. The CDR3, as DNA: TGCAGTTTAGGCGACAGCTACGAGCAGTACTTC. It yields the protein CSLGDSYEQYF.

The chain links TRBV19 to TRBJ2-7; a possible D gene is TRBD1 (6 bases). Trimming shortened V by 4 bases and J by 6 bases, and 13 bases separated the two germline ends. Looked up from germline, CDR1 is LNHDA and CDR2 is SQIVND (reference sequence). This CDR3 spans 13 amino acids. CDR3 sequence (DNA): TGTGCCAGTAGTACACAACAGGGTCGCGAGCAGTACTTC. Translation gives CASSTQQGREQYF.

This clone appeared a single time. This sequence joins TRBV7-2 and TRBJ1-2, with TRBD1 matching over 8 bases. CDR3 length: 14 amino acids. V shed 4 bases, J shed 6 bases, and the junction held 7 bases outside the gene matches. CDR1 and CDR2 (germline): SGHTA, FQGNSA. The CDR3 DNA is TGTGCCAGCAGCTCCGACAGGGGCACGCATGGCTACACCTTC. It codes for CASSSDRGTHGYTF.

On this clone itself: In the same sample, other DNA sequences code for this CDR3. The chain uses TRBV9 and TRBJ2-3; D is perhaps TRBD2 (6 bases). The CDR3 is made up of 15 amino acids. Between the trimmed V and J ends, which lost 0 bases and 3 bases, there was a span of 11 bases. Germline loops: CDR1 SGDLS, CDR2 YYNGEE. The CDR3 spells CASSVEGGLTDTQYF. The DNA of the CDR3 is TGTGCCAGCAGCGTAGAGGGAGGACTTACAGATACGCAGTATTTT.

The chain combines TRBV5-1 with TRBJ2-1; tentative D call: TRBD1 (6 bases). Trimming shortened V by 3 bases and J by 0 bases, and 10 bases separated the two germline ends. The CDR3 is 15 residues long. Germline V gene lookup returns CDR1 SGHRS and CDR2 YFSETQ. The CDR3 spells CASSWTDLSYNEQFF. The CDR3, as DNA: TGCGCCAGCAGCTGGACAGACCTCTCCTACAATGAGCAGTTCTTC.

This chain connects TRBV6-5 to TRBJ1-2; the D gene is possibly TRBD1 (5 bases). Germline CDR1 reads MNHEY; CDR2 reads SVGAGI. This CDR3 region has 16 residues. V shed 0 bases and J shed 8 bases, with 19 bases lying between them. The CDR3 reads CASSYSQIVGAGGYTF. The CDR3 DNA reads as TGTGCCAGCAGTTACTCGCAAATCGTTGGGGCGGGAGGCTACACCTTC.